The 18 T cell receptor beta chains in this list originate from one sample, sequenced in a study of blood T cell repertoires in COVID-19. Generated by immunoSEQ multiplex PCR, the TCRdb table keeps only in-frame clones and is missing some. The top ten hold about 9.8% of the sample, which has under 250,000 clones, 81% seen once. Sequenced material: PBMCs or T cells enriched from blood (not recorded which). The source of these receptors is a woman between 50 and 59 years old with acute COVID-19.

This CDR3 is CASSLGGTNYGYTF. The CDR3 DNA follows: TGTGCCAGCAGTTTAGGGGGCACAAACTATGGCTACACCTTC. The chain uses TRBV28 and TRBJ1-2; TRBD1 is a possible D gene (6 bases). The CDR3 is made up of 14 amino acids. Trimming removed 2 bases from V and 2 bases from J, with 9 bases in between. CDR1 and CDR2 from the germline V gene are MDHEN and SYDVKM.

This clone appeared a single time. The rearrangement links TRBV3-1 (or the pseudogene TRBV3-2) to TRBJ1-1; no clear D gene. Germline V lookup: CDR1 LGHDT, CDR2 YNNKEL (reference sequence). This CDR3 has 14 residues. V was pared by 4 bases and J by 1 base, with 10 bases between. This CDR3 is CASSRGLTNTEAFF. CDR3 bases: TGTGCCAGCAGCCGAGGACTGACGAACACTGAAGCTTTCTTT.

The chain uses TRBV7-2 and TRBJ2-3, with D maybe TRBD2 (5 bases). The CDR3 loop spans 15 amino acids. V was shortened by 2 bases and J by 1 base, with 10 bases between the two germline ends. CDR1 and CDR2 (germline): SGHTA, FQGNSA. The CDR3 sequence: CASSLRGFGTDTQYF. CDR3 DNA sequence: TGTGCCAGCAGCTTAAGAGGGTTCGGCACAGATACGCAGTATTTT.

This rearrangement joins TRBV3-1 (or the pseudogene TRBV3-2) to TRBJ1-2, with TRBD1 matching over 7 bases. Trimming removed 0 bases from V and 5 bases from J; junction bases left unmatched: 6. The CDR3 is made up of 15 amino acids. The germline gives CDR1 LGHDT, CDR2 YNNKEL (reference sequence). The CDR3: CASSQDGRGRYGYTF. CDR3 bases: TGTGCCAGCAGCCAAGACGGGAGGGGGCGATATGGCTACACCTTC.

This chain joins TRBV5-6 and TRBJ1-1; no firm D call. Trimming cost V 4 bases and J 5 bases, with 12 bases left between them. This CDR3 is built from 13 residues. CDR1 and CDR2 from the germline V gene are SGHDT and YYEEEE. CDR3 DNA sequence: TGTGCCAGCAGCGGCCAGACGGGAACTGAAGCTTTCTTT. Residues: CASSGQTGTEAFF. The full variable domain, rest sourced from reference TRBV5-6 and TRBJ1-1, is DAGVTQSPTHLIKTRGQQVTLRCSPKSGHDTVSWYQQALGQGPQFIFQYYEEEERQRGNFPDRFSGHQFPNYSSELNVNALLLGDSALYLCASSGQTGTEAFFGQGTRLTVV.

The genes are TRBV16 and TRBJ1-3; D is undetermined. Germline-derived CDR1 and CDR2 are KGHSY and FQNENV. CDR3 length equals 16 residues. V gave up 1 base and J gave up 2 bases, with 12 bases separating them. This chain's CDR3 is CASSQLGPTAGNTIYF. CDR3 coding DNA: TGTGCCAGCAGCCAATTGGGCCCAACGGCTGGAAACACCATATATTTT.

The chain joins TRBV4-3 to TRBJ2-1; possibly TRBD2 for D (6 bases). CDR3 length: 13 residues. CDR1 is LGHNA, CDR2 YSLEER, per germline. V dropped 0 bases and J dropped 9 bases, with 9 bases sitting between them. CDR3 loop: CASSQDSGSEQFF. DNA for the CDR3: TGCGCCAGCAGCCAAGATAGCGGTAGTGAGCAGTTCTTC.

The chain joins TRBV7-6 to TRBJ1-4; 8 bases align to TRBD1. The germline V gene encodes CDR1 SGHVS and CDR2 FNYEAQ. This CDR3 has 14 residues. Trimming cost V 1 base and J 11 bases; bases outside gene matches: 6. This CDR3 reads CASSLGTGSAKLFF. CDR3 nucleotide sequence: TGTGCCAGCAGCTTAGGGACAGGGTCGGCGAAACTGTTTTTT.

The chain has TRBV28 and TRBJ2-5; the match to TRBD2 covers 15 bases. Germline trimming cut 6 bases from V and 7 bases from J; bases unmatched to any gene: 24. CDR3 size: 21 residues. Germline lookup yields CDR1 MDHEN and CDR2 SYDVKM. CDR3 region: CASSRPLGLAGGYKNFGTQYF. CDR3 in DNA: TGTGCCAGCAGCCGCCCCCTGGGACTAGCGGGGGGATACAAGAATTTTGGGACCCAGTACTTC.

This sequence joins TRBV5-5 and TRBJ2-5; D might be TRBD1 (6 bases). The V end was cut by 0 bases, the J end by 7 bases, with 22 bases between. Germline V lookup: CDR1 SGHKS, CDR2 YYEKEE (reference sequence). This CDR3 is built from 17 residues. DNA of the CDR3: TGTGCCAGCAGCTTGGCCAACCAGGGGCCAAAAAGCGGGACCCAGTACTTC. Its protein is CASSLANQGPKSGTQYF.

The J gene is TRBJ2-2, the V gene TRBV27; TRBD1 agrees at 7 bases. Germline-derived CDR1 and CDR2 are MNHEY and SMNVEV (reference sequence). The CDR3 loop spans 14 amino acids. V lost 7 bases and J lost 4; bases outside the gene matches: 6. The CDR3 coding sequence is TGTGCCAGCAAAACAGGGGTTGGCACCGGGGAGCTGTTTTTT. Its protein product is CASKTGVGTGELFF.

J is TRBJ1-2 and V is TRBV7-9; D might be TRBD1 (6 bases). Trimming stripped 4 bases from V and 5 bases from J, with 20 bases between. Germline V lookup: CDR1 SEHNR, CDR2 FQNEAQ (reference sequence). The CDR3 extends over 16 amino acids. In nucleotides, the CDR3 is TGTGCCAGCAGCTCTAACGGTGGGCGCAGGGGTTATGGCTACACCTTC. Translation: CASSSNGGRRGYGYTF.

V usage is TRBV29-1 and J usage is TRBJ2-5, with 15 bases identical to TRBD2. The germline V gene encodes CDR1 SQVTM and CDR2 ANQGSEA. V lost 6 bases and J lost 5; bases outside the gene matches: 7. CDR3 length equals 15 residues. The CDR3 DNA reads as TGCAGCGTGCCCGGGACTAGCGGGGGGCGGGAGACCCAGTACTTC. Translating gives CSVPGTSGGRETQYF.

The genes are TRBV10-3 and TRBJ1-2; TRBD1 matches 9 bases. J lost 6 bases, V lost 10 bases, and 9 bases had no gene match. Germline V gives CDR1 ENHRY, CDR2 SYGVKD. The CDR3 sequence is 13 residues long. Here the CDR3 DNA reads TGTGCCACCAGGGGACAGGGTGAAAATGGCTACACCTTC. This translates into CATRGQGENGYTF.

This clone was found once. V is TRBV28 and J is TRBJ1-5, with unresolved D. Trimming shortened V by 7 bases and J by 1 base, and 14 bases separated the two germline ends. There are 15 residues in the CDR3. Germline V CDR1 and CDR2: MDHEN, SYDVKM. The CDR3 loop is CASTIRMNSNQPQHF. The CDR3 coding sequence is TGTGCCAGCACGATCAGGATGAACAGCAATCAGCCCCAGCATTTT.

The sample holds one count of this clone. The gene calls are TRBV5-1 and TRBJ2-7; no definite D call. Germline V gene data show CDR1 as SGHRS and CDR2 as YFSETQ. V lost 1 base to trimming and J lost 7 bases, with 6 bases between them. The CDR3 runs to 11 residues. Here the CDR3 DNA reads TGCGCCAGCAGCTTGTCCGGGGAGCAGTACTTC. Amino acid sequence: CASSLSGEQYF.

The gene calls are TRBV7-9 and TRBJ2-5, with D perhaps TRBD1 (5 bases). There are 16 residues in the CDR3. Per germline, CDR1 SEHNR and CDR2 FQNEAQ (reference sequence). Trimming left V 1 base short and J 3 bases short, with 15 bases between. CDR3 in DNA: TGTGCCAGCAGCTTAGTCTTGGCAGGGATTAAAGAGACCCAGTACTTC. Its protein is CASSLVLAGIKETQYF. Together with reference TRBV7-9 and TRBJ2-5, the CDR3 gives the full variable domain: DTGVSQNPRHKITKRGQNVTFRCDPISEHNRLYWYRQTLGQGPEFLTYFQNEAQLEKSRLLSDRFSAERPKGSFSTLEIQRTEQGDSAMYLCASSLVLAGIKETQYFGPGTRLLVL.

The rearrangement links TRBV5-1 to TRBJ1-1; D unresolved. Germline values: CDR1 SGHRS, CDR2 YFSETQ. V was shortened by 5 bases and J by 10 bases, with 18 bases between the two germline ends. CDR3 length: 13 residues. The CDR3 region is CASRPAGGYLAFF. The CDR3 coding sequence is TGCGCCAGCAGACCGGCTGGAGGGTATTTAGCTTTCTTT. The full variable domain, with the rest looked up from reference TRBV5-1 and TRBJ1-1, is KAGVTQTPRYLIKTRGQQVTLSCSPISGHRSVSWYQQTPGQGLQFLFEYFSETQRNKGNFPGRFSGRQFSNSRSEMNVSTLELGDSALYLCASRPAGGYLAFFGQGTRLTVV.